This is a list of T cell receptor beta chains from one sample in a study of Ad26.COV2.S vaccination and SARS-CoV-2 variants. Sequencing was performed with immunoSEQ multiplex PCR; in TCRdb, only in-frame clones are kept and a portion is missing. The table has 350,000 to 400,000 clones, about 88% seen once; the top ten hold about 3.6%. The material sequenced was peripheral blood, taken in a trial of Ad26.COV2.S vaccine versus placebo. The source is a person between 18 and 65 years old who received the Ad26.COV2.S COVID-19 vaccine or a placebo. The CDR3 runs from the conserved cysteine through the conserved F or W. The D gene is left open where the match is weak. Rows may omit the clone size; those that give it use once, few, many or a size class.

J | V | D | size | DNA | CDR3
TRBJ1-2 | TRBV2 | NA | NA | TGTGCCAGCAGCACCGGGGGGGACTATGGCTACACCTTC | CASSTGGDYGYTF
TRBJ2-1 | TRBV18 | NA | NA | TGTGCCAGCTCAGCGAGTCGACAGGAAGATGAGCAGTTCTTC | CASSASRQEDEQFF
TRBJ2-5 | TRBV6-6 | NA | NA | TGTGCCAGCAGCCTCGACAGAAACCAAGAGACCCAGTACTTC | CASSLDRNQETQYF
TRBJ1-2 | TRBV4-1 | TRBD1 | NA | TGCGCCAGCAGCCAAGGGGGACAGGGAATCTATGGCTACACCTTC | CASSQGGQGIYGYTF
TRBJ1-5 | TRBV6-5 | NA | NA | TGTGCCAGCAGGTCCCGGACGGAACTAAATCAGCCCCAGCATTTT | CASRSRTELNQPQHF
TRBJ1-2 | TRBV30 | TRBD1 | NA | TGTGCCTGGAGTGTACAGGGGTCCTATGGCTACACCTTC | CAWSVQGSYGYTF
TRBJ1-1 | TRBV7-6 | NA | once | TGTGCCAGCAGCTTAGCTGGTCGGAACACTGAAGCTTTCTTT | CASSLAGRNTEAFF
TRBJ2-3 | TRBV27 | NA | once | TGTGCCAGCAGTCGAGGTCACTCAGGTCCCACAGATACGCAGTATTTT | CASSRGHSGPTDTQYF
TRBJ1-6 | TRBV7-9 | NA | NA | TGTGCCAGCAGCTTAGCCTCCTATAATTCACCCCTCCACTTT | CASSLASYNSPLHF
TRBJ1-5 | TRBV19 | NA | few | TGTGCCAGTAGTAACGAGCGCAATCAGCCCCAGCATTTT | CASSNERNQPQHF
TRBJ1-3 | TRBV3-1/TRBV3-2 | NA | NA | TGTGCCAGCAGCCAAGTCGGGGGAAACACCATATATTTT | CASSQVGGNTIYF
TRBJ1-2 | TRBV19 | TRBD1 | NA | TGTGCCAGTTCCCGGACAGGGACCTATGGCTACACCTTC | CASSRTGTYGYTF
TRBJ1-1 | TRBV7-9 | NA | NA | TGTGCCAGCAGTTCGACATCCATGAACACTGAAGCTTTCTTT | CASSSTSMNTEAFF
TRBJ2-3 | TRBV7-9 | NA | NA | TGTGCCTTACGTTCGTTCCGGGGCGAGGTGTTCGGCACAGATACGCAGTATTTT | CALRSFRGEVFGTDTQYF
TRBJ1-5 | TRBV21-1 | NA | NA | TGTGCCACCATGGACAGGGACCAGCCCCAGCATTTT | CATMDRDQPQHF
TRBJ2-3 | TRBV2 | TRBD2 | NA | TGTGCCAGCACCCGACTAGCGGGGGGTCCAGATACGCAGTATTTT | CASTRLAGGPDTQYF
TRBJ2-3 | TRBV10-3 | TRBD1 | NA | TGTGCCATCAGGCCGGGACAGGCCAACTTTAGTGCAGATACGCAGTATTTT | CAIRPGQANFSADTQYF
TRBJ1-5 | TRBV19 | NA | NA | TGTGCCAGTAGTATAACGGGGACATATAGCAATCAGCCCCAGCATTTT | CASSITGTYSNQPQHF
TRBJ2-7 | TRBV6-5 | NA | NA | TGTGCCAGCAGATTAGACAGGTTCTACGAGCAGTACTTC | CASRLDRFYEQYF
TRBJ1-5 | TRBV7-8 | NA | NA | TGTGCCAGCAGCTGGGGGGTTAAGGGCAATCAGCCCCAGCATTTT | CASSWGVKGNQPQHF
TRBJ2-3 | TRBV19 | TRBD2 | NA | TGTGCCAGTAGTATAGGTCGCGGGGGGGCGACAGATACGCAGTATTTT | CASSIGRGGATDTQYF
TRBJ1-2 | TRBV3-1/TRBV3-2 | NA | NA | TGTGCCAGCAGCCAAGACTCAGCACCCTATGGCTACACCTTC | CASSQDSAPYGYTF
TRBJ1-4 | TRBV5-4 | NA | NA | TGTGCCAGCAGCAAACAGGCGTCGAGTGAAAAACTGTTTTTT | CASSKQASSEKLFF